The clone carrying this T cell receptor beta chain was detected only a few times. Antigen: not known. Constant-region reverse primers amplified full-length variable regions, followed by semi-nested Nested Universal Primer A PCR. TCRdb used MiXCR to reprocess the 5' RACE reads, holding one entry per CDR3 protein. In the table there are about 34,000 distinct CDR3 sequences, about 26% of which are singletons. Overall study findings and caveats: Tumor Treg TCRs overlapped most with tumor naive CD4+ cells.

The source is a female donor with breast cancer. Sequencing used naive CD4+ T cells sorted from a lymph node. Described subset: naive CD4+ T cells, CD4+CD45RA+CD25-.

The CDR3 DNA follows: TGCGCCAGCAGCCAACTAGGGGGATCCACAGATACGCAGTATTTT. Amino acid sequence: CASSQLGGSTDTQYF. The chain couples TRBV4-1 to TRBJ2-3, with a tentative D call TRBD1 (6 bases). Germline V CDR1 and CDR2: MGHRA, YSYEKL. The CDR3 is 15 amino acids. V lost 2 bases and J 2 bases, leaving 11 bases between the germline ends.